These T cell receptor beta chains were read from a single sample in a study of tumor and adjacent non-tumor tissue in lung cancer. TCRdb redid the calling of the multiplex PCR reads with MiXCR, one entry per CDR3 protein. The sample carries 100,000 to 150,000 distinct CDR3 sequences, roughly 64% recorded once. The sample consisted of lung tumor tissue. The receptor source for this set is a young man with non-small cell lung cancer. Both conserved end residues are part of each CDR3. A D gene is named only where the DNA matches it firmly. Not every row has a clone size; where given, it reads once, few, many or a size class.

V: TRBV6-2/TRBV6-3
J: TRBJ2-1
D: .
size: .
CDR3: CTSSYSGSGQFF
DNA: TGTACCAGCAGTTACTCAGGTAGTGGGCAGTTCTTC

V: TRBV20-1
J: TRBJ2-7
D: .
size: .
CDR3: CSAWITGGPHYEQYF
DNA: TGCAGTGCTTGGATAACGGGGGGCCCTCACTACGAGCAGTACTTC

V: TRBV7-8
J: TRBJ1-5
D: TRBD1
size: many
CDR3: CASSLEMGTDQPQHF
DNA: TGTGCCAGCAGCTTAGAAATGGGGACAGATCAGCCCCAGCATTTT

V: TRBV12-3/TRBV12-4
J: TRBJ2-5
D: TRBD2
size: .
CDR3: CASTPPWGAGDETQYF
DNA: TGTGCCAGTACTCCACCCTGGGGAGCGGGAGACGAGACCCAGTACTTC

V: TRBV12-3/TRBV12-4
J: TRBJ1-1
D: TRBD1
size: .
CDR3: CANRRRGRKTEAFF
DNA: TGTGCCAACAGGCGCAGGGGGCGAAAGACTGAAGCTTTCTTT

V: TRBV7-8
J: TRBJ2-3
D: TRBD2
size: few
CDR3: CASSLILASTDTQYF
DNA: TGTGCCAGCAGCTTAATACTAGCGAGTACAGATACGCAGTATTTT

V: TRBV6-6
J: TRBJ2-7
D: TRBD2
size: once
CDR3: CASSLIGTSGTRFHYEQYF
DNA: TGTGCCAGCAGTCTAATCGGGACTAGCGGGACTCGATTCCACTACGAACAGTACTTC

V: TRBV6-5
J: TRBJ1-1
D: TRBD1
size: once
CDR3: CVSSSQNLQGVAFF
DNA: TGTGTCAGCAGTTCACAAAACCTTCAGGGGGTGGCTTTCTTT

V: TRBV12-3/TRBV12-4
J: TRBJ1-1
D: .
size: .
CDR3: CASSLRGGSGIEAFF
DNA: TGTGCCAGCAGTTTACGCGGAGGGTCAGGAATTGAAGCTTTCTTT

V: TRBV6-6
J: TRBJ2-7
D: .
size: once
CDR3: CASISDSYYEQYF
DNA: TGTGCCAGCATTTCCGACAGTTACTACGAGCAGTACTTC

V: TRBV20-1
J: TRBJ1-5
D: .
size: .
CDR3: CSATTDSQWHF
DNA: TGCAGTGCGACAACAGACAGTCAATGGCATTTT

V: TRBV6-2/TRBV6-3
J: TRBJ2-2
D: .
size: many
CDR3: CASSYDPGELFF
DNA: TGTGCCAGCAGTTACGATCCCGGGGAGCTGTTTTTT

V: TRBV5-1
J: TRBJ2-3
D: TRBD1
size: once
CDR3: CASSQGQATDTQYF
DNA: TGCGCCAGCAGCCAAGGACAGGCCACAGATACGCAGTATTTT

V: TRBV11-3
J: TRBJ2-5
D: TRBD2
size: .
CDR3: CASSPGGNLQGTQYF
DNA: TGTGCCAGCAGCCCGGGGGGTAACCTTCAAGGGACCCAGTACTTC

V: TRBV12-3/TRBV12-4
J: TRBJ1-1
D: .
size: .
CDR3: CASRYGVTNTEAFF
DNA: TGTGCTAGCAGGTACGGGGTCACGAACACTGAAGCTTTCTTT

V: TRBV7-3
J: TRBJ2-3
D: .
size: .
CDR3: CASSLKGLVSTDTQYF
DNA: TGTGCCAGCAGCTTAAAGGGTTTAGTTAGCACAGATACGCAGTATTTT

V: TRBV24-1
J: TRBJ2-2
D: .
size: .
CDR3: CVTSDGRDTGGLFF
DNA: TGTGTCACCAGTGATGGCAGGGACACCGGGGGGCTGTTTTTT

V: TRBV11-2
J: TRBJ1-4
D: .
size: .
CDR3: CATSRDGATNEKLFF
DNA: TGTGCCACCAGTCGTGACGGCGCAACTAATGAAAAACTGTTTTTT

V: TRBV6-2/TRBV6-3
J: TRBJ2-5
D: TRBD1
size: many
CDR3: CASTGQGAKTQYF
DNA: TGTGCCAGCACCGGACAGGGGGCGAAGACCCAGTACTTC

V: TRBV4-2
J: TRBJ1-2
D: .
size: .
CDR3: CASNYRNPYGYTF
DNA: TGTGCCAGCAACTACAGGAACCCCTATGGCTATACCTTC

V: TRBV6-1
J: TRBJ1-6
D: TRBD1
size: once
CDR3: CASNQDRADSTLHF
DNA: TGTGCCAGCAATCAGGACAGGGCTGATTCAACCCTCCACTTT

V: TRBV4-2
J: TRBJ1-2
D: .
size: many
CDR3: CASSHSERGIDGYTF
DNA: TGTGCCAGCAGCCATTCCGAGAGGGGGATAGATGGCTACACCTTC

V: TRBV5-1
J: TRBJ2-4
D: .
size: .
CDR3: CVSSLDYGRGNNQYF
DNA: TGCGTCAGCAGTTTGGATTACGGCCGGGGGAACAATCAGTACTTC

V: TRBV11-2
J: TRBJ2-7
D: .
size: .
CDR3: CASSLVGGGYEQYF
DNA: TGTGCCAGCAGCTTAGTAGGAGGGGGCTACGAGCAGTACTTC

V: TRBV7-9
J: TRBJ1-4
D: .
size: .
CDR3: CASNLENTNEKLFF
DNA: TGTGCCAGCAACTTAGAGAATACTAATGAAAAACTGTTTTTT

V: TRBV20-1
J: TRBJ2-5
D: .
size: .
CDR3: CSASQIQGTQYF
DNA: TGCAGTGCTAGTCAGATCCAAGGGACCCAGTACTTC

V: TRBV28
J: TRBJ1-1
D: .
size: .
CDR3: CANSLSQQRAFF
DNA: TGTGCCAACAGTTTGTCCCAACAGCGAGCTTTCTTT